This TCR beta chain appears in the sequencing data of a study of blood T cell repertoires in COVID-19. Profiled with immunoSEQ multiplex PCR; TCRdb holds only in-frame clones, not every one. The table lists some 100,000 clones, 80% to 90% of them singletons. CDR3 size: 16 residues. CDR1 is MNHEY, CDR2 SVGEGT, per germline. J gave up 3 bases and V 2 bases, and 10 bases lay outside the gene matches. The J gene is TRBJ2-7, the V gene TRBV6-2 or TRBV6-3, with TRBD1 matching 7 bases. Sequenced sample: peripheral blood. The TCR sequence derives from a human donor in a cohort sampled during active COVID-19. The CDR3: CASSYGQALIGYEQYF. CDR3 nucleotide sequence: TGTGCCAGCAGTTACGGACAGGCTCTTATCGGCTACGAGCAGTACTTC.